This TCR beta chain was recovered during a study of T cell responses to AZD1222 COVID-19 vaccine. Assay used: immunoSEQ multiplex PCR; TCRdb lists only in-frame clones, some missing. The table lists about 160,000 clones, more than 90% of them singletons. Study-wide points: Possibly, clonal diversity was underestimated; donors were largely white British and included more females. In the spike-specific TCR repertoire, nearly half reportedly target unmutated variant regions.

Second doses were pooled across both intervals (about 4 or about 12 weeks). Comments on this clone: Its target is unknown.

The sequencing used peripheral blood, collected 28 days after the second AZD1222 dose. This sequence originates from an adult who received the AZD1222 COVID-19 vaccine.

The CDR3 sequence is CASSLGGLRWQPQHF. CDR3 bases: TGTGCCAGCAGCTTAGGAGGACTCCGTTGGCAGCCCCAGCATTTT. The J gene is TRBJ1-5, the V gene TRBV7-2; D uncertain. Germline CDR1 is SGHTA and CDR2 is FQGNSA. V was clipped by 1 base and J by 7 bases, with 14 bases between them. CDR3 size: 15 residues.